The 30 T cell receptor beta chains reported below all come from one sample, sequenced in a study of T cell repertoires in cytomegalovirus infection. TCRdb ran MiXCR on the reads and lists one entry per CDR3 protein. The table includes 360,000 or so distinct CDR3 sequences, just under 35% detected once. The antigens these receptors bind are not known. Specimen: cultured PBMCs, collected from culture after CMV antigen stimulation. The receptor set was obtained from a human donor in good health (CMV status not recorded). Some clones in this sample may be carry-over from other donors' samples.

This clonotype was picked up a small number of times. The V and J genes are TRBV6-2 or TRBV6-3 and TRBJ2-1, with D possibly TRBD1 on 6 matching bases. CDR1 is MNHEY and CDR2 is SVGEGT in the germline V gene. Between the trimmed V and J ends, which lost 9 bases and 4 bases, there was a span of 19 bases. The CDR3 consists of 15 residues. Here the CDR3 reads CASTSHGQGYNEQFF. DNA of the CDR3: TGTGCCAGTACCTCTCACGGGCAGGGGTACAATGAGCAGTTCTTC.

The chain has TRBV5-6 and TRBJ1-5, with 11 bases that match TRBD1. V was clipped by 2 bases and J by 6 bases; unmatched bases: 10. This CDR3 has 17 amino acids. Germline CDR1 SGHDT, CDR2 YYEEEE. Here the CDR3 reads CASSLNSGQGVAQPQHF. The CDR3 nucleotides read TGTGCCAGCAGCTTAAATTCGGGACAGGGGGTAGCTCAGCCCCAGCATTTT.

The CDR3 is CASSPRGTGGSYEQYF. The DNA of the CDR3 is TGTGCCAGCTCACCCCGGGGGACAGGGGGCTCCTACGAGCAGTACTTC. This chain links TRBV18 with TRBJ2-7; 11 bases align to TRBD1. V was clipped by 3 bases and J by 0 bases; unmatched bases: 4. The CDR3 has 16 amino acids. The V gene's germline CDR1 is KGHSH and CDR2 LQKENI. The full variable domain, its missing parts supplied by reference TRBV18 and TRBJ2-7, is NAGVMQNPRHLVRRRGQEARLRCSPMKGHSHVYWYRQLPEEGLKFMVYLQKENIIDESGMPKERFSAEFPKEGPSILRIQQVVRGDSAAYFCASSPRGTGGSYEQYFGPGTRLTVT.

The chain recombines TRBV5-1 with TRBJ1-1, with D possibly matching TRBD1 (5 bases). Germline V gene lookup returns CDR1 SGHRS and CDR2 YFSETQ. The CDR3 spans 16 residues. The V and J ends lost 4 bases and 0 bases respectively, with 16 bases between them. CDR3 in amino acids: CASSPGGEPMNTEAFF. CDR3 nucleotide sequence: TGCGCCAGCAGCCCGGGGGGGGAACCCATGAACACTGAAGCTTTCTTT. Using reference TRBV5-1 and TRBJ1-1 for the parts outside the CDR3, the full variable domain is KAGVTQTPRYLIKTRGQQVTLSCSPISGHRSVSWYQQTPGQGLQFLFEYFSETQRNKGNFPGRFSGRQFSNSRSEMNVSTLELGDSALYLCASSPGGEPMNTEAFFGQGTRLTVV.

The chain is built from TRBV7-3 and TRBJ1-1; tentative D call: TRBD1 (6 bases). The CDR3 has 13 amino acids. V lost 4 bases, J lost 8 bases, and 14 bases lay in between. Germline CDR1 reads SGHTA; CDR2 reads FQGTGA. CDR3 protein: CASSYRDTREAFF. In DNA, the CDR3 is TGTGCCAGCAGCTACCGGGACACTAGAGAAGCTTTCTTT.

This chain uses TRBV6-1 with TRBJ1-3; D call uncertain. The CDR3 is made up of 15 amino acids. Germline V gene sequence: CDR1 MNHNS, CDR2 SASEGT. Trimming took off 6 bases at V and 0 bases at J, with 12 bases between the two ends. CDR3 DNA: TGTGCCAGCAGAAATGACGGGATCTCTGGAAACACCATATATTTT. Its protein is CASRNDGISGNTIYF.

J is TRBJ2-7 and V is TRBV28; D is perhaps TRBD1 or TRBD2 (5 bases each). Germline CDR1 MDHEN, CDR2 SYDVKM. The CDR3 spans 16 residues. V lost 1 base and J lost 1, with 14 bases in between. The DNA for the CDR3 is TGTGCCAGCAGTTTATCATCTGTGGGACGGTCCTACGAGCAGTACGTC. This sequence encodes CASSLSSVGRSYEQYV.

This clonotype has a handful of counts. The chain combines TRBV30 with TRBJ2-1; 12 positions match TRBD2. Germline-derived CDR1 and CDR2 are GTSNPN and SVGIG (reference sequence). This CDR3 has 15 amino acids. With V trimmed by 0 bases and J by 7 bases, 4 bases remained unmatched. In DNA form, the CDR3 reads TGTGCCTGGAGTGTACGACTAGCGGGAGTGAATGAGCAGTTCTTC. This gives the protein CAWSVRLAGVNEQFF. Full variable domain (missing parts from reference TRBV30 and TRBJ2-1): SQTIHQWPATLVQPVGSPLSLECTVEGTSNPNLYWYRQAAGRGLQLLFYSVGIGQISSEVPQNLSASRPQDRQFILSSKKLLLSDSGFYLCAWSVRLAGVNEQFFGPGTRLTVL.

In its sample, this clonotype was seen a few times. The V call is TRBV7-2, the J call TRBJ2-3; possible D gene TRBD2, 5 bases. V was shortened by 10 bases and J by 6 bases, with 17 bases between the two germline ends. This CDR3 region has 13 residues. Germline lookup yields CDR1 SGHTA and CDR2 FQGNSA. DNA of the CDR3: TGTGCCATAGGAGGCCGACCGGGGGATACGCAGTATTTT. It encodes CAIGGRPGDTQYF.

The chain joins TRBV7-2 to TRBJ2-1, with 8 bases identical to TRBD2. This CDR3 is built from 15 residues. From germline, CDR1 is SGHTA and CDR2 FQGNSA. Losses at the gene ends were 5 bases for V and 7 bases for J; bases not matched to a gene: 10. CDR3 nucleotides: TGTGCCAGCAGCACGGCGGGGGGACCGCGGAATGAGCAGTTCTTC. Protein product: CASSTAGGPRNEQFF.

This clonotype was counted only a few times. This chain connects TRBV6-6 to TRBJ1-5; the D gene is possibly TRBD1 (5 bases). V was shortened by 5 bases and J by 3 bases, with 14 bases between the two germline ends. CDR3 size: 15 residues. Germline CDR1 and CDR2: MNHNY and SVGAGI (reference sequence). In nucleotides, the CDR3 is TGTGCCAGCAGTCCTTCCAGGGCGAACAATCAGCCCCAGCATTTT. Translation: CASSPSRANNQPQHF.

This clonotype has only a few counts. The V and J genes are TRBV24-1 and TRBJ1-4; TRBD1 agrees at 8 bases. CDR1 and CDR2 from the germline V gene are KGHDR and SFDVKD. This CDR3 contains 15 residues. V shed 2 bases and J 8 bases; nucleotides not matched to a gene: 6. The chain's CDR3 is CATSDSRQGNEKLFF. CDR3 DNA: TGTGCCACCAGTGATTCTCGACAGGGGAACGAAAAACTGTTTTTT.

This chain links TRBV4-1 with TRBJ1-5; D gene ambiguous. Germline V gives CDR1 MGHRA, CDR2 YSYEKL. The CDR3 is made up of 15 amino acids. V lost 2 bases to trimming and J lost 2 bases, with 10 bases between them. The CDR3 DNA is TGCGCCAGCAGCCAATCAGGAGTAGGCAATCAGCCCCAGCATTTT. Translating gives CASSQSGVGNQPQHF.

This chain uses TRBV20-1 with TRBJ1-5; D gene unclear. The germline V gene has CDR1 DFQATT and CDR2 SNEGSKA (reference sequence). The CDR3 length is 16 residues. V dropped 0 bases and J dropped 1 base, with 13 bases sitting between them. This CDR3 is CSAREPGGRSNQPQHF. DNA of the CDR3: TGCAGTGCTAGAGAACCGGGAGGGAGGAGCAATCAGCCCCAGCATTTT.

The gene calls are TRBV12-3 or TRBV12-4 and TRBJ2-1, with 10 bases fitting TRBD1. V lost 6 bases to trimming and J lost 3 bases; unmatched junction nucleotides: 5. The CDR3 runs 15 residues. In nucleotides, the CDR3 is TGTGCCAGCAGATCGGGACAGGGGTTCTACAATGAGCAGTTCTTC. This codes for CASRSGQGFYNEQFF.

The CDR3 DNA reads TGCGCCAGCAGCCAAGATTGGGAGACTAGGGTCGACAATGAGCAGTTCTTC. Protein product: CASSQDWETRVDNEQFF. The chain uses TRBV4-3 and TRBJ2-1; possibly TRBD2 for D (6 bases). Trimming pared 0 bases from V and 5 bases from J, leaving 17 bases between. This CDR3 comprises 17 residues. CDR1 and CDR2 (germline): LGHNA, YSLEER.

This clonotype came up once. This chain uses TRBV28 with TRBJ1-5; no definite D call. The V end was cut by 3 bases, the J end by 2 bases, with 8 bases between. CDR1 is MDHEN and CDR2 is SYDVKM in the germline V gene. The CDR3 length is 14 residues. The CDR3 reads CASSFTRRNQPQHF. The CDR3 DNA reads TGTGCCAGCAGTTTTACCCGGCGCAATCAGCCCCAGCATTTT.

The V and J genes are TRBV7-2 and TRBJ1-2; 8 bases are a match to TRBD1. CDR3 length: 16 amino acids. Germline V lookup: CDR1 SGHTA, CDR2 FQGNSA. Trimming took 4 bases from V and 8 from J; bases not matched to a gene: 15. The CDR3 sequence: CASSSRQGFDKDGYTF. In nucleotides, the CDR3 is TGTGCCAGCAGCTCCCGACAGGGGTTTGACAAGGACGGCTACACCTTC.

The CDR3 sequence: CASSPWTGDDEQFF. The CDR3 DNA reads as TGTGCCAGTAGTCCCTGGACAGGGGACGATGAGCAGTTCTTC. The chain links TRBV19 to TRBJ2-1, with 9 bases identical to TRBD1. In germline, CDR1 is LNHDA, CDR2 SQIVND (reference sequence). Germline trimming cut 5 bases from V and 8 bases from J; bases unmatched to any gene: 7. The CDR3 consists of 14 residues. Using reference TRBV19 and TRBJ2-1 for the parts outside the CDR3, the full variable domain is DGGITQSPKYLFRKEGQNVTLSCEQNLNHDAMYWYRQDPGQGLRLIYYSQIVNDFQKGDIAEGYSVSREKKESFPLTVTSAQKNPTAFYLCASSPWTGDDEQFFGPGTRLTVL.

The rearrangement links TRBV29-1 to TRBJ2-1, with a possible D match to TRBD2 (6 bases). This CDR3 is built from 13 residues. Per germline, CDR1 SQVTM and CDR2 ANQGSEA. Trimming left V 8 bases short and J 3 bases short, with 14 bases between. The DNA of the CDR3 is TGCAGCCATAATCGGGAGAGCTACAATGAGCAGTTCTTC. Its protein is CSHNRESYNEQFF.

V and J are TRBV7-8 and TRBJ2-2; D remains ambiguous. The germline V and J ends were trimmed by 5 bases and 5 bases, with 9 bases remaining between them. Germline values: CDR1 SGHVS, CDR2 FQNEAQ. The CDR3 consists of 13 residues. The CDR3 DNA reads TGTGCCAGCAGCAGACTGAGGACCGGGGAGCTGTTTTTT. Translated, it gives CASSRLRTGELFF.

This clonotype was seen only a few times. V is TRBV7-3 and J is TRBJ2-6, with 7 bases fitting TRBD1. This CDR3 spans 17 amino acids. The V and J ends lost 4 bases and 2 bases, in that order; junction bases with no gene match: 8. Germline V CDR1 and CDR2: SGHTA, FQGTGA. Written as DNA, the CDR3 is TGTGCCAGCAGCTCCCGGGACAGAAGCCCTGGGGCCAACGTCCTGACTTTC. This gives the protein CASSSRDRSPGANVLTF.

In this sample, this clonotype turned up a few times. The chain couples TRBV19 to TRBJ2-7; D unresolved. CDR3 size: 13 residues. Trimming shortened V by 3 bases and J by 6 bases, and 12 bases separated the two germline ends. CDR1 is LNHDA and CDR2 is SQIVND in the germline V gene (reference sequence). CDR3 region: CASSIALSGEQYF. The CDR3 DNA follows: TGTGCCAGTAGTATTGCTCTGTCGGGCGAGCAGTACTTC.

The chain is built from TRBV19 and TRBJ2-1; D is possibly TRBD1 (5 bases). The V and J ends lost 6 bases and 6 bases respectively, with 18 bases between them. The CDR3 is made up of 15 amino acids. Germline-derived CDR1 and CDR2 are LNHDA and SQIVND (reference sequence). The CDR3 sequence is CASRPRAPGTNEQFF. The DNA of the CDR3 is TGTGCCAGTAGGCCCAGGGCCCCAGGAACCAATGAGCAGTTCTTC.

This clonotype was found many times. As DNA, the CDR3 is TGTGCCAGCAGCTTCTCCGGGATTCCCATCAATGAGCAGTTCTTC. Translating it yields CASSFSGIPINEQFF. The genes are TRBV7-2 and TRBJ2-1; possibly TRBD2 for D (5 bases). The germline V and J ends were trimmed by 3 bases and 6 bases, with 15 bases remaining between them. Germline CDR1 SGHTA, CDR2 FQGNSA. The CDR3 has 15 residues.

CDR3 sequence: CASRGFGETQYF. CDR3 sequence (DNA): TGTGCCAGCAGGGGGTTTGGAGAGACCCAGTACTTC. This chain links TRBV2 with TRBJ2-5, with unresolved D. Trimming stripped 6 bases from V and 4 bases from J, with 9 bases between. Germline CDR1 and CDR2: SNHLY and FYNNEI. This CDR3 contains 12 residues. Based on the CDR3 plus reference TRBV2 and TRBJ2-5, the full variable domain is EPEVTQTPSHQVTQMGQEVILRCVPISNHLYFYWYRQILGQKVEFLVSFYNNEISEKSEIFDDQFSVERPDGSNFTLKIRSTKLEDSAMYFCASRGFGETQYFGPGTRLLVL.

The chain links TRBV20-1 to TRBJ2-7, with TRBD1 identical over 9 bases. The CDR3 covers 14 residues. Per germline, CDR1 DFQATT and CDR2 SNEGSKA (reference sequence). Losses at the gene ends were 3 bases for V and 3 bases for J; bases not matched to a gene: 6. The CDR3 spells CSASRDRDLYEQYF. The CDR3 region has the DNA TGCAGTGCTAGTCGGGACAGGGACCTCTACGAGCAGTACTTC.

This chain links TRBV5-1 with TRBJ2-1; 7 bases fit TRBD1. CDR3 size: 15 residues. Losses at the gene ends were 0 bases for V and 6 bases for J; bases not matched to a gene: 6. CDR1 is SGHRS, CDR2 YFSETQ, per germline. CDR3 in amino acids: CASSLVDRPGNEQFF. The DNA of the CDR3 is TGCGCCAGCAGCTTGGTGGACAGGCCGGGCAATGAGCAGTTCTTC.

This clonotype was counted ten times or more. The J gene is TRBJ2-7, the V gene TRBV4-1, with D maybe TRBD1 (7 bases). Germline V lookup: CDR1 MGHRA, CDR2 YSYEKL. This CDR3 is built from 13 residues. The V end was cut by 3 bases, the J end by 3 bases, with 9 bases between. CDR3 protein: CASSHQGGYEQYF. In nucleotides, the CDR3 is TGCGCCAGCAGCCACCAGGGGGGCTACGAGCAGTACTTC.

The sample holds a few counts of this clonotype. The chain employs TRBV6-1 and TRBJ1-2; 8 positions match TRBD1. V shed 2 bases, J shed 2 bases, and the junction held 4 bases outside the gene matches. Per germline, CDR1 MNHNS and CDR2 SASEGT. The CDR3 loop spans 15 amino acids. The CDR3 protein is CASSEYRTGNYGYTF. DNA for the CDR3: TGTGCCAGCAGTGAATACAGGACAGGGAACTATGGCTACACCTTC.